The sequence of this T cell receptor (beta chain) was determined in a study of post-analysis software for immune sequencing data. Study-wide context: Progressive-relapsing, secondary progressive and relapsing-remitting multiple sclerosis were among the disease courses included. Study outcomes and limitations: Same-batch preparations were strongly co-clustered by F measure. The five TRBV segments detected at higher frequency in patients than in controls included TRBV5-6, TRBV5-1 and TRBV20-1.

Every TCR beta cDNA library bore unique molecular identifiers. Using its own MiXCR run on the PCR reads, TCRdb lists one record per CDR3 protein. This sample has approximately 440,000 distinct CDR3 sequences, with 40% to 55% found just once. The junction had 5 bases not matched to a gene; V was cut back by 2 bases and J by 5 bases. The CDR3 covers 15 residues. The germline V gene has CDR1 LGHNA and CDR2 YSLEER. This clonotype was counted a few times. What it binds is not known. The sequence was collected from a girl aged 5-17 years with multiple sclerosis. Sequenced: blood. This chain connects TRBV4-3 to TRBJ2-7; 11 positions agree with TRBD1. CDR3 DNA sequence: TGCGCCAGCAGCCAACTGGACAGGGGGCAGGACGAGCAGTACTTC. It yields the protein CASSQLDRGQDEQYF.